This TCR beta chain came from a study of T cells after yellow fever vaccination. Broader study findings: Few clonotypes appeared in both CD4 and CD8 compartments. Reappearance after the booster was seen for most primary-vaccination clones, at approximately 97% CD4 and around 88% CD8.

V was pared by 5 bases and J by 4 bases, with 13 bases between. The CDR3 has 15 amino acids. Germline V lookup: CDR1 KGHDR, CDR2 SFDVKD. UMIs were added to TCR cDNA along with a universal primer site when it was made by 5'RACE template switching. TCRdb called the 5' RACE reads again in MiXCR, with one record for every CDR3 protein. Of hundreds of thousands of distinct CDR3 sequences in the sample, around an eighth were seen once. About this clonotype: Its antigen is still unknown.

Here the sequenced sample was CD4+ T cells sorted from PBMCs, taken 15 days after the yellow fever booster vaccination. This sequence was found in a man aged 18 to 29 who received the YFV17D yellow fever vaccine. The rearrangement links TRBV24-1 to TRBJ2-2; a weak D match, TRBD1 (6 bases). The CDR3 DNA reads TGTGCCACCAGTGCCCTGGGGGCGGGCACCGGGGAGCTGTTTTTT. It translates to CATSALGAGTGELFF.